Listed below are T cell receptor beta chains from one sample, sequenced in a study of beta chain features in type 1 diabetes. Generated by immunoSEQ multiplex PCR, the TCRdb table keeps only in-frame clones and is missing some. The sample shows hundreds of thousands of clones, 15% to 18% of them seen only once. The specimen sequenced was naive CD4+ T cells from blood. The receptor set was obtained from a man between 18 and 35 years old in good health. The CDR3 runs from the conserved cysteine through the conserved F or W. The D gene is left open where the match is weak. Expanded clones get a size class; other rows say once, few or many, or leave the size out.

>TRBV28|once|TRBJ2-7|TRBD1
CASGGIRDRAHTLYEQYF
TGTGCCAGCGGGGGAATCCGGGACAGGGCACATACCCTCTACGAGCAGTACTTC
>TRBV30|few|TRBJ1-2|.
CAWSVVWPFRGNGYTF
TGTGCCTGGAGTGTAGTTTGGCCCTTTAGGGGGAATGGCTACACCTTC
>TRBV11-2|.|TRBJ1-2|.
CASSLVPVIGRVSRGYTF
TGTGCCAGCAGCTTAGTCCCGGTGATCGGTCGGGTCTCACGTGGCTACACCTTC
>TRBV28|.|TRBJ1-5|.
CASSTVEGVNQPQHF
TGTGCCAGCAGCACCGTTGAGGGGGTAAATCAGCCCCAGCATTTT
>TRBV4-2|.|TRBJ2-3|TRBD1
CASSLDGDRRRSTDTQYF
TGTGCCAGCAGCCTTGATGGGGACAGGCGACGTAGCACAGATACGCAGTATTTT
>TRBV14|few|TRBJ2-7|.
CASSQWGRLSSYEQYF
TGTGCCAGCAGCCAATGGGGGCGCTTGAGCTCCTACGAGCAGTACTTC
>TRBV10-3|few|TRBJ2-1|.
CAISDSGRGRDEQFF
TGTGCCATCAGTGACTCTGGCAGGGGAAGAGATGAGCAGTTCTTC
>TRBV30|.|TRBJ1-5|.
CASPEGQQGQPQHF
TGTGCCTCCCCGGAAGGACAGCAGGGTCAGCCCCAGCATTTT
>TRBV27|.|TRBJ2-7|TRBD1
CASSLSGGGYEQYF
TGTGCCAGCAGTCTCTCAGGGGGCGGTTACGAGCAGTACTTC
>TRBV19|.|TRBJ2-7|TRBD2
CASSIDVAGSYEQYF
TGTGCCAGTAGTATAGACGTAGCGGGGTCCTACGAGCAGTACTTC
>TRBV9|few|TRBJ1-2|.
CASSPGGAYGYTF
TGTGCCAGCAGCCCGGGAGGAGCCTATGGCTACACCTTC
>TRBV25-1|few|TRBJ2-3|.
CASKREISTDTQYF
TGTGCCAGCAAGAGAGAGATCAGCACAGATACGCAGTATTTT
>TRBV20-1|few|TRBJ2-7|.
CSAPVSYEQYF
TGCAGTGCCCCGGTTTCTTACGAGCAGTACTTC
>TRBV4-1|few|TRBJ2-3|.
CASRKELDAADTQYF
TGCGCCAGCAGAAAGGAACTAGACGCCGCAGATACGCAGTATTTT
>TRBV30|.|TRBJ1-3|.
CAWSVIGRIGNTIYF
TGTGCCTGGAGTGTAATAGGCAGGATCGGAAACACCATATATTTT
>TRBV28|.|TRBJ1-1|.
CASSPRGEGRTEAFF
TGTGCCAGCAGTCCCCGGGGTGAGGGTCGGACTGAAGCTTTCTTT
>TRBV30|few|TRBJ1-1|.
CAWSVSVRNTEAFF
TGTGCCTGGAGTGTTTCCGTCAGAAACACTGAAGCTTTCTTT
>TRBV7-9|few|TRBJ1-3|TRBD1
CASEGQGAHRGNTIYF
TGTGCCAGCGAAGGTCAGGGGGCGCATCGTGGAAACACCATATATTTT
>TRBV5-1|few|TRBJ2-7|TRBD2
CASSYGSGGYEQYF
TGCGCCAGCAGCTACGGGTCGGGGGGCTACGAGCAGTACTTC
>TRBV18|few|TRBJ1-4|.
CASSAGTDEKLFF
TGTGCCAGCTCAGCCGGGACGGATGAAAAACTGTTTTTT
>TRBV7-9|.|TRBJ2-2|TRBD1
CASSLQTGGGELFF
TGTGCCAGCAGCTTACAGACAGGGGGCGGGGAGCTGTTTTTT
>TRBV7-2|few|TRBJ2-7|TRBD2
CASSSSGGGSYEQYF
TGTGCCAGCAGCTCTAGCGGGGGAGGGTCCTACGAGCAGTACTTC
>TRBV7-2|few|TRBJ2-7|.
CASSLGPPQNLYEQYF
TGTGCCAGCAGCTTAGGGCCCCCACAGAACCTCTACGAGCAGTACTTC
>TRBV5-1|few|TRBJ2-1|TRBD2
CASGGLAGNYNEQFF
TGCGCCAGCGGTGGACTAGCGGGGAACTACAATGAGCAGTTCTTC
>TRBV29-1|few|TRBJ1-1|TRBD1
CSVNRGRPEAFF
TGCAGCGTTAACAGGGGTCGGCCTGAAGCTTTCTTT
>TRBV19|few|TRBJ1-2|TRBD1
CASSIDLNRGSGYTF
TGTGCCAGTAGTATAGATCTGAACAGGGGATCTGGCTACACCTTC
>TRBV29-1|.|TRBJ1-3|.
CSVESRTGNTIYF
TGCAGCGTTGAAAGCAGGACTGGAAACACCATATATTTT
>TRBV9|few|TRBJ1-1|.
CASSVGQRNTEAFF
TGTGCCAGCAGCGTAGGACAGAGAAATACTGAAGCTTTCTTT
>TRBV6-1|.|TRBJ2-7|.
CASSPQWDGTYEQYF
TGTGCCAGCAGCCCACAATGGGACGGAACCTACGAGCAGTACTTC
>TRBV7-2|few|TRBJ1-2|.
CASTRQDGYTF
TGTGCCAGCACCCGACAGGATGGCTACACCTTC
>TRBV6-1|few|TRBJ2-1|TRBD2
CASSERSSGRSSYNEQFF
TGTGCCAGCAGTGAAAGGAGTAGCGGGAGGAGCTCCTACAATGAGCAGTTCTTC
>TRBV9|few|TRBJ2-3|TRBD2
CASSVGSGGTDTQYF
TGTGCCAGCAGCGTAGGTAGCGGGGGAACAGATACGCAGTATTTT
>TRBV5-5|.|TRBJ2-5|.
CASTRAPGAETQYF
TGTGCCAGCACGAGGGCTCCGGGAGCAGAGACCCAGTACTTC
>TRBV30|.|TRBJ1-5|TRBD1
CAWAADRGYQPQHF
TGTGCCTGGGCTGCCGACAGGGGGTATCAGCCCCAACATTTT
>TRBV2|.|TRBJ2-3|TRBD2
CASSDAGTSGTDTQYF
TGTGCCAGCAGTGATGCCGGGACTAGCGGCACAGATACGCAGTATTTT
>TRBV5-4|few|TRBJ2-1|TRBD1
CASSPQDRANEQFF
TGTGCCAGCAGCCCACAAGACAGGGCGAATGAGCAGTTCTTC
>TRBV6-5|few|TRBJ1-1|TRBD1
CASLPTGMNTEAFF
TGTGCCAGCCTCCCGACAGGGATGAACACTGAAGCTTTCTTT
>TRBV15|.|TRBJ2-4|.
CATSRDPASRTRAKNIQYF
TGTGCCACCAGCAGAGACCCTGCGTCAAGGACAAGAGCCAAAAACATTCAGTACTTC
>TRBV28|few|TRBJ1-2|.
CASRLGQHGYTF
TGTGCCAGCAGGCTGGGTCAACATGGCTACACCTTC
>TRBV10-3|few|TRBJ2-6|.
CAISDLAGANVLTF
TGTGCCATCAGTGACTTGGCTGGGGCCAACGTCCTGACTTTC
>TRBV2|few|TRBJ2-7|TRBD1
CASSVAQGEQYF
TGTGCCAGCAGTGTAGCACAGGGGGAGCAGTACTTC
>TRBV7-9|.|TRBJ2-1|TRBD1
CASSRRDREVWNEQFF
TGTGCCAGCAGCCGCAGGGACAGGGAAGTATGGAATGAGCAGTTCTTC
>TRBV18|.|TRBJ2-4|.
CASSPQAQAKNIQYF
TGTGCCAGCTCACCGCAGGCCCAAGCCAAAAACATTCAGTACTTC
>TRBV21-1|.|TRBJ2-2|.
CASSRGQENTGELFF
TGTGCCAGCAGCAGAGGACAGGAGAACACCGGGGAGCTGTTTTTT
>TRBV28|few|TRBJ2-7|.
CASTLSTHSYEQYF
TGTGCCAGCACTCTTTCGACACACTCCTACGAGCAGTACTTC
>TRBV27|few|TRBJ1-3|.
CASSFRGSGNTIYF
TGTGCCAGCAGTTTTCGGGGATCTGGAAACACCATATATTTT
>TRBV18|few|TRBJ2-1|TRBD2
CASSPGLQPYNEQFF
TGTGCCAGCTCACCGGGACTACAACCTTACAATGAGCAGTTCTTC
>TRBV19|few|TRBJ2-5|TRBD1
CASSMRIGQGLYQETQYF
TGTGCCAGTAGTATGCGGATAGGACAGGGACTGTACCAAGAGACCCAGTACTTC
>TRBV27|.|TRBJ1-6|.
CASSSIQGSPLHF
TGTGCCAGCAGCTCCATACAGGGATCACCCCTCCACTTT
>TRBV11-2|.|TRBJ2-3|TRBD1
CASSRTGVSTDTQYF
TGTGCCAGCAGCCGGACAGGGGTCAGCACAGATACGCAGTATTTT
>TRBV7-9|once|TRBJ1-2|TRBD1
CASSLGQGDYGYTF
TGTGCCAGCAGCTTAGGGCAGGGGGACTATGGCTACACCTTC
>TRBV5-1|.|TRBJ2-1|.
CASRQDSNNEQFF
TGCGCCAGCAGACAGGACAGTAACAATGAGCAGTTCTTC
>TRBV30|.|TRBJ1-1|.
CAWDGGMTEAFF
TGTGCCTGGGATGGAGGAATGACTGAAGCTTTCTTT
>TRBV19|.|TRBJ2-1|.
CASSIRTEPRPGNEQFF
TGTGCCAGTAGTATTAGGACAGAGCCCCGGCCGGGAAATGAGCAGTTCTTC
>TRBV7-9|.|TRBJ1-1|.
CASSYHRTGTEAFF
TGTGCCAGCAGCTACCACCGGACTGGGACTGAAGCTTTCTTT